The next 26 T cell receptor beta chains were all read from a single sample in a study of cytotoxic CD8 clonotypes in ibrutinib-treated CLL. Some clones are missing from TCRdb's copy, which holds only in-frame ones; the method was immunoSEQ multiplex PCR. This table holds under 300,000 clones, around 69% found once. This sample comprised PBMCs, obtained at disease progression, from a patient treated with ibrutinib. The receptors come from a human donor with chronic lymphocytic leukemia.

J is TRBJ1-3 and V is TRBV15; 11 nucleotides align to TRBD1. The CDR3 consists of 17 residues. Germline lookup yields CDR1 LNHNV and CDR2 YYDKDF (reference sequence). V was pared by 6 bases and J by 3 bases, with 10 bases of the junction left unmatched. The CDR3 protein is CATSVGQGAFIGNTIYF. CDR3 nucleotide sequence: TGTGCCACCAGTGTTGGACAGGGGGCTTTTATTGGAAACACCATATATTTT.

The rearrangement links TRBV6-5 to TRBJ2-4, with D maybe TRBD1 (5 bases). Trimming took off 5 bases at V and 1 base at J, with 12 bases between the two ends. CDR1 and CDR2 from the germline V gene are MNHEY and SVGAGI. The CDR3 runs to 15 residues. In DNA, the CDR3 is TGTGCCAGCAGTCCCGTAAACAGGGCCAAAAACATTCAGTACTTC. The encoded protein is CASSPVNRAKNIQYF.

This clone was detected once. The V gene is TRBV9, the J gene TRBJ2-7; D may correspond to TRBD1 or TRBD2 (6 bases each). CDR3 size: 15 residues. Per germline, CDR1 SGDLS and CDR2 YYNGEE. V was clipped by 1 base and J by 5 bases, with 16 bases between them. The CDR3 region is CASSVKGGPDNEQYF. CDR3 DNA: TGTGCCAGCAGCGTAAAGGGGGGACCGGACAACGAGCAGTACTTC. Filled out from reference TRBV9 and TRBJ2-7, the complete variable domain reads DSGVTQTPKHLITATGQRVTLRCSPRSGDLSVYWYQQSLDQGLQFLIQYYNGEERAKGNILERFSAQQFPDLHSELNLSSLELGDSALYFCASSVKGGPDNEQYFGPGTRLTVT.

This clone came up a few times. J is TRBJ2-4 and V is TRBV19; D is ambiguous. The V gene's germline CDR1 is LNHDA and CDR2 SQIVND (reference sequence). The CDR3 covers 14 residues. V gave up 1 base and J gave up 1 base, with 5 bases separating them. CDR3 sequence: CASSIGRAKNIQYF. CDR3 DNA sequence: TGTGCCAGTAGTATAGGGCGGGCCAAAAACATTCAGTACTTC.

The chain is built from TRBV27 and TRBJ2-7, with D possibly matching TRBD2 (6 bases). The CDR3 is 15 amino acids. Germline V lookup: CDR1 MNHEY, CDR2 SMNVEV (reference sequence). Trimming shortened V by 2 bases and J by 1 base, and 12 bases separated the two germline ends. The CDR3 loop reads CASSLGLARSYEQYF. The CDR3 region has the DNA TGTGCCAGCAGTTTAGGGCTAGCGAGATCCTACGAGCAGTACTTC.

The chain combines TRBV5-1 with TRBJ2-7; D tentatively reads TRBD1 or TRBD2 (5 bases each). Germline assignment: CDR1 SGHRS and CDR2 YFSETQ. This CDR3 comprises 15 residues. With 0 bases removed from V and 0 bases from J, the gap between germline ends came to 10 bases. Here the CDR3 reads CASSLDGGSSYEQYF. The CDR3 nucleotides are TGCGCCAGCAGCTTGGATGGGGGTAGCTCCTACGAGCAGTACTTC.

J is TRBJ1-2 and V is TRBV28, with TRBD1 matching 7 bases. Trimming at V came to 8 bases and at J to 5 bases, leaving 11 bases not matched to a gene. Germline assignment: CDR1 MDHEN and CDR2 SYDVKM. The CDR3 consists of 14 residues. The DNA of the CDR3 is TGTGCCAGCTTAACTCAGGGGGGAGAGTATGGCTACACCTTC. It translates to CASLTQGGEYGYTF.

This clone was recorded only once. The V and J genes are TRBV11-2 and TRBJ2-7; TRBD1 matches at 8 bases. The CDR3 contains 17 residues. Trimming at V came to 7 bases and at J to 3 bases, leaving 17 bases not matched to a gene. CDR1 and CDR2 (germline): SGHAT, FQNNGV. Written as DNA, the CDR3 is TGTGCCAGCACCGACAGGGGAAAGCACATTTGGAACTACGAGCAGTACTTC. This sequence encodes CASTDRGKHIWNYEQYF.

V and J are TRBV19 and TRBJ2-7, with 10 bases identical to TRBD1. There are 15 residues in the CDR3. J lost 12 bases, V lost 4 bases, and 15 bases had no gene match. Germline-derived CDR1 and CDR2 are LNHDA and SQIVND (reference sequence). The CDR3 DNA sequence: TGTGCCAGTAGTACCGCCGGGACAGGGGCCCGACGGAGGTACTTC. Translated, it gives CASSTAGTGARRRYF.

The chain has TRBV11-3 and TRBJ2-7, with 11 bases that match TRBD1. CDR3 length: 15 residues. Germline V gene lookup returns CDR1 SGHNT and CDR2 YENEEA. V gave up 4 bases and J gave up 1 base; unmatched junction bases: 3. The CDR3 DNA sequence: TGTGCCAGCAGCTATGGACAGGGGGCTTCCTACGAGCAGTACTTC. Its protein product is CASSYGQGASYEQYF.

This chain links TRBV29-1 with TRBJ1-2; tentatively, D is TRBD1 (5 bases). CDR1 is SQVTM, CDR2 ANQGSEA, per germline. The V end was cut by 6 bases, the J end by 0 bases, with 8 bases between. CDR3 size: 12 residues. The CDR3 here is CSVQTANYGYTF. The CDR3 DNA follows: TGCAGCGTCCAGACAGCTAACTATGGCTACACCTTC.

CDR3 residues: CASSLSAFSGANVLTF. Written as DNA, the CDR3 is TGTGCCAGCAGTTTATCCGCATTCTCTGGGGCCAACGTCCTGACTTTC. V gene TRBV27 combines with J gene TRBJ2-6; D uncertain. Germline V gene lookup returns CDR1 MNHEY and CDR2 SMNVEV (reference sequence). This CDR3 has 16 amino acids. Between the trimmed V and J ends, which lost 0 bases and 0 bases, there was a span of 6 bases.

The chain has TRBV6-6 and TRBJ2-7; unclear D gene. The germline gives CDR1 MNHNY, CDR2 SVGAGI (reference sequence). The V gene lost 2 bases and the J gene lost 0 bases, with 11 bases spanning the gap. This CDR3 is built from 15 residues. CDR3 DNA sequence: TGTGCCAGCAGTTACAAAAGCCAGCTCTCCTACGAGCAGTACTTC. Amino acids: CASSYKSQLSYEQYF.

V gene TRBV7-2 combines with J gene TRBJ1-1, with D tentatively TRBD1 (5 bases). CDR1 SGHTA and CDR2 FQGNSA come from the germline V gene. There are 17 residues in the CDR3. Between the trimmed V and J ends, which lost 2 bases and 0 bases, there was a span of 16 bases. This CDR3 is CASSLNAGLDLNTEAFF. In DNA form, the CDR3 reads TGTGCCAGCAGCTTAAACGCAGGGTTGGACCTGAACACTGAAGCTTTCTTT.

V is TRBV6-5 and J is TRBJ1-4; possibly TRBD1 for D (6 bases). The CDR3 extends over 15 amino acids. Trimming shortened V by 7 bases and J by 7 bases, and 19 bases separated the two germline ends. Per the germline V gene, CDR1 is MNHEY and CDR2 is SVGAGI. The CDR3 reads CASTSSGAVSEKLFF. The CDR3 DNA is TGTGCCAGCACTTCATCAGGGGCTGTTAGTGAAAAACTGTTTTTT.

There are a few counts of this clone. This chain joins TRBV4-1 and TRBJ1-3, with a possible D match to TRBD1 (5 bases). The CDR3 contains 15 residues. Trimming stripped 5 bases from V and 0 bases from J, with 11 bases between. Germline V CDR1 and CDR2: MGHRA, YSYEKL. The DNA of the CDR3 is TGCGCCAGCAGCTCCCCAGGGACCTCTGGAAACACCATATATTTT. It translates to CASSSPGTSGNTIYF.

The CDR3 loop reads CASSHAGLAVYEQYF. CDR3 in DNA: TGTGCCAGCAGCCACGCGGGACTAGCGGTCTACGAGCAGTACTTC. The chain is built from TRBV27 and TRBJ2-7, with 11 nucleotides matching TRBD2. Looked up from germline, CDR1 is MNHEY and CDR2 is SMNVEV (reference sequence). This CDR3 is 15 amino acids long. After removal of 6 bases from V and 3 bases from J, the junction contained 7 bases not matched to a gene.

This chain connects TRBV6-6 to TRBJ2-5; D not certain. CDR1 is MNHNY and CDR2 is SVGAGI in the germline V gene (reference sequence). The CDR3 is 13 residues long. Trimming cost V 6 bases and J 5 bases, with 13 bases left between them. This CDR3 is CASRSEHRETQYF. The CDR3 DNA is TGTGCCAGCAGGTCCGAACACCGGGAGACCCAGTACTTC.

The chain has TRBV7-9 and TRBJ2-6; D ambiguous. This CDR3 has 13 residues. V was cut by 9 bases and J by 0 bases, with 6 bases left in between. Germline CDR1 SEHNR, CDR2 FQNEAQ (reference sequence). The CDR3 nucleotides are TGTGCCAGTAGAACCTCTGGGGCCAACGTCCTGACTTTC. This encodes CASRTSGANVLTF.

The chain's CDR3 is CASSVAGGSTDTQYF. DNA for the CDR3: TGTGCCAGCAGCGTAGCGGGAGGGAGCACAGATACGCAGTATTTT. The genes are TRBV2 and TRBJ2-3, with 11 bases lining up with TRBD2. The junction had 2 bases not matched to a gene; V was cut back by 6 bases and J by 0 bases. Germline CDR1 reads SNHLY; CDR2 reads FYNNEI. The CDR3 extends over 15 amino acids.

Only a few counts were recorded for this clone. The chain combines TRBV9 with TRBJ1-6, with D perhaps matching TRBD1 (6 bases). The CDR3 is 13 amino acids. Trimming removed 3 bases from V and 6 bases from J, with 7 bases in between. Germline loops: CDR1 SGDLS, CDR2 YYNGEE. This CDR3 reads CASSGTVNSPLHF. Here the CDR3 DNA reads TGTGCCAGCAGCGGGACAGTTAATTCACCCCTCCACTTT.

The V gene is TRBV7-8, the J gene TRBJ1-1, with a possible D match to TRBD1 (6 bases). Germline V gene sequence: CDR1 SGHVS, CDR2 FQNEAQ. CDR3 length equals 16 residues. The ends were cut back, 1 base at V and 5 bases at J, with 17 bases in the middle. CDR3 sequence: CASSLVGGQPGTEAFF. The CDR3 nucleotides are TGTGCCAGCAGCTTAGTAGGTGGACAGCCGGGGACTGAAGCTTTCTTT.

This rearrangement joins TRBV13 to TRBJ1-6, with unresolved D. Looked up from germline, CDR1 is PRHDT and CDR2 is FYEKMQ (reference sequence). V lost 3 bases and J 0 bases, leaving 6 bases between the germline ends. The CDR3 contains 15 residues. CDR3 protein: CASSFRTSYNSPLHF. The CDR3 DNA is TGTGCCAGCAGCTTTCGTACCTCCTATAATTCACCCCTCCACTTT.

This chain joins TRBV11-2 and TRBJ1-2; D possibly corresponds to TRBD1 (6 bases). Between the trimmed V and J ends, which lost 5 bases and 7 bases, there was a span of 23 bases. This CDR3 contains 16 residues. CDR1 SGHAT and CDR2 FQNNGV come from the germline V gene. The CDR3 sequence is CASSPPWGRRDGGYTF. The CDR3 bases are TGTGCCAGCAGCCCCCCTTGGGGGCGGAGAGACGGTGGCTACACCTTC. Filled out from reference TRBV11-2 and TRBJ1-2, the complete variable domain reads EAGVAQSPRYKIIEKRQSVAFWCNPISGHATLYWYQQILGQGPKLLIQFQNNGVVDDSQLPKDRFSAERLKGVDSTLKIQPAKLEDSAVYLCASSPPWGRRDGGYTFGSGTRLTVV.

CDR3 sequence: CASSLMTAAGEQYF. The CDR3 DNA sequence: TGTGCCAGCAGCTTAATGACGGCGGCGGGCGAGCAGTACTTC. This chain connects TRBV7-9 to TRBJ2-7; tentatively, D is TRBD2 (5 bases). Trimming left V 2 bases short and J 6 bases short, with 14 bases between. This CDR3 has 14 residues. Germline V gene data show CDR1 as SEHNR and CDR2 as FQNEAQ (reference sequence).

The V gene is TRBV5-4, the J gene TRBJ2-7; D may be TRBD1 (6 bases). The V end was cut by 4 bases, the J end by 2 bases, with 19 bases between. The length of the CDR3 is 16 residues. From germline, CDR1 is SGHNT and CDR2 YYREEE (reference sequence). In nucleotides, the CDR3 is TGTGCCAGCAGCCCCGCTCCGGGACACAAACCCTACGAGCAGTACTTC. This gives the protein CASSPAPGHKPYEQYF.